These T cell receptor beta chains were read from a single sample in a study of blood T cells in healthy people across ages. TCRdb processed the 5' RACE reads anew with MiXCR; each CDR3 protein has one entry. The sample includes more than 1,000,000 distinct CDR3 sequences, 20% to 25% of them seen just once. This same sample was also part of a study on T cells of mothers and their children.

Sequencing input: blood. These receptors all stem from a girl aged 2-10 years in good health. Each CDR3 is given with its conserved first and last residue. Each record gives: V gene, J gene, clone size, D gene, CDR3 DNA, CDR3 protein. A D gene is named only where the DNA matches it firmly. Rows give clone size only sometimes, using once, few, many, or a class for an expanded clone.

>TRBV7-2|TRBJ2-1|-|TRBD2
TGTGCCAGCAGCTGGGGACTAGCGGCAAACAATGAGCAGTTCTTC
CASSWGLAANNEQFF
>TRBV15|TRBJ2-3|-|-
TGTGCCACCAGCGAGAGTGCAGATACGCAGTATTTT
CATSESADTQYF
>TRBV20-1|TRBJ2-4|-|-
TGCAGTGCTAGTTGGCTAGCCAAAAACATTCAGTACTTC
CSASWLAKNIQYF
>TRBV25-1|TRBJ2-4|-|-
TGTGCCAGCAGTGACACGAGACTAGCCAAAAACATTCAGTACTTC
CASSDTRLAKNIQYF
>TRBV5-1|TRBJ1-5|few|-
TGCGCCAGCAGCTTGGCCCCAGGGGAAAATCAGCCCCAGCATTTT
CASSLAPGENQPQHF
>TRBV20-1|TRBJ2-1|few|-
TGCAGTGCTAGAGGTCCCACTTGGGCAGAGCAGTTCTTC
CSARGPTWAEQFF
>TRBV29-1|TRBJ2-1|-|TRBD2
TGCAGCGATAGGACTAGCGGGGGCGGGGAGCAGTTCTTC
CSDRTSGGGEQFF
>TRBV7-9|TRBJ1-2|-|-
TGTGCCAGCAGCGCCGTCGACAGCGCCAGTCATGGCTACACCTTC
CASSAVDSASHGYTF
>TRBV4-3|TRBJ2-2|few|-
TGCGCCAGCAGCCAAGATAGGATACCCGGGGAGCTGTTTTTT
CASSQDRIPGELFF
>TRBV4-2|TRBJ2-2|-|TRBD1
TGTGCCAGCAGCCAAGCAGATTCCGACAGGGCAGGGGAGCTGTTTTTT
CASSQADSDRAGELFF
>TRBV20-1|TRBJ2-1|-|TRBD1
TGCAGTGCGCAAGACAGGGTCCCTGAGCAGTTCTTC
CSAQDRVPEQFF
>TRBV4-2|TRBJ1-2|few|-
TGTGCCAGCAGCCAAGAGCCGGGGAACTATGGCTACACCTTC
CASSQEPGNYGYTF
>TRBV5-4|TRBJ2-5|few|TRBD2
TGTGCCAGCAGCTTCGGCGGGAGGGGACAAGAGACCCAGTACTTC
CASSFGGRGQETQYF
>TRBV5-1|TRBJ1-4|-|-
TGCGCCAGCAGTCGGACAAAAAATGAAAAACTGTTTTTT
CASSRTKNEKLFF
>TRBV18|TRBJ2-5|-|TRBD2
TGTGCCAGCTCGCCTGGACTAGCGGGAGGAAACGGGGGCCGAGAGACCCAGTACTTC
CASSPGLAGGNGGRETQYF
>TRBV5-6|TRBJ1-1|-|-
TGTGCCAGCAGCCCCGGTTTTTCTCTGAACACTGAAGCTTTCTTT
CASSPGFSLNTEAFF
>TRBV7-2|TRBJ2-3|few|TRBD1
TGTGCCAGCAGCCAAAGGACAGGGTCCACAGATACGCAGTATTTT
CASSQRTGSTDTQYF
>TRBV4-1|TRBJ2-7|-|-
TGCGCCAGCAGCCAAGTCCAGCGATTGGCTTCCTACGAGCAGTACTTC
CASSQVQRLASYEQYF
>TRBV20-1|TRBJ2-1|few|-
TGCAGTGCTAGCCAACATTCCTACAATGAGCAGTTCTTC
CSASQHSYNEQFF
>TRBV29-1|TRBJ2-1|-|-
TGCAGCGTCGTAGAATCGGGCAGGTACAATGAGCAGTTCTTC
CSVVESGRYNEQFF
>TRBV12-3/TRBV12-4|TRBJ2-3|-|-
TGTGCCAGCAGAAGCGGTGGCACAGATACGCAGTATTTT
CASRSGGTDTQYF
>TRBV4-3|TRBJ2-7|-|-
TGCGCCAGCAGCCCAAGTTCAGGGTGGTACGAGCAGTACTTC
CASSPSSGWYEQYF
>TRBV6-1|TRBJ2-1|-|-
TGTGCCAGCAGGGGCGACTCCTCCTACAATGAGCAGTTCTTC
CASRGDSSYNEQFF
>TRBV7-9|TRBJ1-1|-|-
TGTGCCAGCAGCATACAGAAGAACACTGAAGCTTTCTTT
CASSIQKNTEAFF
>TRBV24-1|TRBJ2-1|-|-
TGTGCCACCAGTGACCTACTAGCCTCAGGCAATGAGCAGTTCTTC
CATSDLLASGNEQFF
>TRBV7-9|TRBJ2-7|once|TRBD2
TGTGCCAGCAGCTTAGGGGGGACTAGCGGGAGGGCCACGCAGTACTTC
CASSLGGTSGRATQYF
>TRBV5-1|TRBJ2-5|few|-
TGCGCCAGCATTAAGGAAGGGTCCGAGACCCAGTACTTC
CASIKEGSETQYF
>TRBV2|TRBJ2-7|-|TRBD2
TGTGCCAGCAGGGAGACTAGCGGGACGCTCTACGGGCAGTACTTC
CASRETSGTLYGQYF
>TRBV24-1|TRBJ1-3|-|-
TGTGCCACCAGTGATATAAGGGGGAACTCTGGTGGGTCCGGAAACACCATATATTTT
CATSDIRGNSGGSGNTIYF